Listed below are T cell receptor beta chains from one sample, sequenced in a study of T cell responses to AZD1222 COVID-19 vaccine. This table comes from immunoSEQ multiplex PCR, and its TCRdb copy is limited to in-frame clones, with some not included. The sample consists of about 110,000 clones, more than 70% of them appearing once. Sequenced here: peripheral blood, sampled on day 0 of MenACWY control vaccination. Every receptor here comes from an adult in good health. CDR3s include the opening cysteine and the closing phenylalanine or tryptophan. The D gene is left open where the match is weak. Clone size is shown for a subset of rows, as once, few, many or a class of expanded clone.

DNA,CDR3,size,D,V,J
TGTGCCAGCTCACCGGCCAGGCTTCTTGGAAACACCATATATTTT,CASSPARLLGNTIYF,.,.,TRBV18,TRBJ1-3
TGTGCCAGCAGCTTGGCCCTGACAGTGAACACTGAAGCTTTCTTT,CASSLALTVNTEAFF,.,.,TRBV5-5,TRBJ1-1
TGTGCCAGCAGCTTAGTAGGCAACACCGGGGAGCTGTTTTTT,CASSLVGNTGELFF,.,.,TRBV7-2,TRBJ2-2
TGTGCCAGCAGGACCAGGGGGCTCGGGAACACTGAAGCTTTCTTT,CASRTRGLGNTEAFF,.,TRBD1,TRBV2,TRBJ1-1
TGTGCCAGCAGCGAAAAGACAGGGATGAACGAAAAACTGTTTTTT,CASSEKTGMNEKLFF,.,TRBD1,TRBV5-4,TRBJ1-4
TGTGCCAGCAGCGACGGGACTAGCGGGGGGGAAGAGACCCAGTACTTC,CASSDGTSGGEETQYF,.,TRBD2,TRBV9,TRBJ2-5
TGTGCCAGCAGCTTGATGGGGACAGGGAAAACTGAAGCTTTCTTT,CASSLMGTGKTEAFF,.,TRBD1,TRBV5-6,TRBJ1-1
TGTGCCAGCAGCCAGAGGGGGGGCTCCTACGAGCAGTACTTC,CASSQRGGSYEQYF,.,.,TRBV3-1/TRBV3-2,TRBJ2-7
TGTGCCAGCAGTTTCCCTGGGACGGGACACGAGACCCAGTACTTC,CASSFPGTGHETQYF,.,.,TRBV28,TRBJ2-5
TGTGCCAGCAGCCCTGGGGTAGCGGGGGGTTGGACCTTAGAGACCCAGTACTTC,CASSPGVAGGWTLETQYF,.,TRBD2,TRBV4-2,TRBJ2-5
TGTGCCAGTAGTATCCTAGACAGTTACTATGGCTACACCTTC,CASSILDSYYGYTF,.,.,TRBV19,TRBJ1-2
TGTGCCAGCAGCCAAGATGGCAATCAGCCCCAGCATTTT,CASSQDGNQPQHF,.,.,TRBV3-1/TRBV3-2,TRBJ1-5
TGCGCCAGCAGCCAGGGACAGGGTAGTAAGAGCACCTTC,CASSQGQGSKSTF,.,TRBD1,TRBV4-1,TRBJ1-2
TGTGCCATCAGTGAGTCGTTAGGTCAGCCCCAGCATTTT,CAISESLGQPQHF,.,.,TRBV10-3,TRBJ1-5
TGTGCCAGTAGTATAAGGGGTTTTACAGAGACCCAGTACTTC,CASSIRGFTETQYF,.,.,TRBV19,TRBJ2-5
TGTGCCAGCCCTACGGGGATTAGCAATCAGCCCCAGCATTTT,CASPTGISNQPQHF,.,.,TRBV6-5,TRBJ1-5
TGCGCCAGCAGCTTGGGGCAGGGGTTAGATACGCAGTATTTT,CASSLGQGLDTQYF,.,.,TRBV5-1,TRBJ2-3
TGCGCCAGCAGCTTTGGACTAGCGGGACGGTCGGATACGCAGTATTTT,CASSFGLAGRSDTQYF,.,TRBD2,TRBV5-1,TRBJ2-3
TGTGCCAGCAGCATCCAGCTACAAGAGACCCAGTACTTC,CASSIQLQETQYF,.,.,TRBV2,TRBJ2-5
TGTGCCATCAGTGAGTTAGGGACAGGGGATTCACCCCTCCACTTT,CAISELGTGDSPLHF,.,TRBD1,TRBV10-3,TRBJ1-6
TGTGCCAGCAGTTTAACAGGGCGGGAGCAGTACTTC,CASSLTGREQYF,.,.,TRBV12-3/TRBV12-4,TRBJ2-7
TGTGCCAGCAGCCAAGAGTTGCCTAGCACAGATACGCAGTATTTT,CASSQELPSTDTQYF,.,.,TRBV4-2,TRBJ2-3
TGTGCCAGTAGTTTGACCTTTACGAGCTCCTATAATTCACCCCTCCACTTT,CASSLTFTSSYNSPLHF,.,.,TRBV19,TRBJ1-6
TGTGCCAGCAGTTCTCGGACAGGGAATAATTCACCCCTCCACTTT,CASSSRTGNNSPLHF,once,TRBD1,TRBV27,TRBJ1-6
TGTGCCAGCAGCTTGAGGCCTATAAGGGGTGAGCAGTTCTTC,CASSLRPIRGEQFF,.,.,TRBV5-6,TRBJ2-1
TGCGCCAGCAGCATCGGACGGGGGTTCGGGGGGCCCTCTCCGAATGAGCAGTTCTTC,CASSIGRGFGGPSPNEQFF,.,.,TRBV5-1,TRBJ2-1
TGTGCCAGCAGTAGAAACTACGAGCAGTACTTC,CASSRNYEQYF,.,.,TRBV6-5,TRBJ2-7
TGTGCCAGCAGTTTACTAGGACGTGGGAAGACTAATGAAAAACTGTTTTTT,CASSLLGRGKTNEKLFF,.,.,TRBV27,TRBJ1-4
TGTGCCACCAGCAGAGACATCACAGATACGCAGTATTTT,CATSRDITDTQYF,.,.,TRBV15,TRBJ2-3
TGTGCCAGCTCACCACGATCTGGCGACAGAAACACTGAAGCTTTCTTT,CASSPRSGDRNTEAFF,.,.,TRBV18,TRBJ1-1
TGCGCCAGCAGCTTGAGGTCTAGCGGGGTAACGTGGCAGTTCTTC,CASSLRSSGVTWQFF,.,TRBD2,TRBV5-1,TRBJ2-1
TGTGCCAGCAGCTTAGATGGGGCGGGACACCTTTACAATGAGCAGTTCTTC,CASSLDGAGHLYNEQFF,.,.,TRBV11-2,TRBJ2-1
TGCGCCAGCAGCCCCCTGGACCCTCCTGGCATATATTTT,CASSPLDPPGIYF,.,.,TRBV4-1,TRBJ1-3
TGTGCCAGCTTACCGGGACAGGGTGCCGAAGCTTTCTTT,CASLPGQGAEAFF,.,TRBD1,TRBV6-5,TRBJ1-1
TGTGCCAGCAGCCGCAGGGACTCCTCCCCCGGGGAGCTGTTTTTT,CASSRRDSSPGELFF,.,.,TRBV3-1/TRBV3-2,TRBJ2-2
TGCGCCAGCAGCCAAGATGACCGCCAGCCCCAGCATTTT,CASSQDDRQPQHF,.,.,TRBV4-3,TRBJ1-5
TGTGCCAGCAGCTCCGGTAGCGGGGGGGAAAACATTCAGTACTTC,CASSSGSGGENIQYF,.,TRBD2,TRBV11-2,TRBJ2-4
TGTGCCAGCAGTGAATCCGGCCGGACACCATACGAGCAGTACTTC,CASSESGRTPYEQYF,.,.,TRBV6-1,TRBJ2-7
TGTGCCAGCAGTGGACAGGGGGCACCCATCTACGAGCAGTACTTC,CASSGQGAPIYEQYF,.,TRBD1,TRBV27,TRBJ2-7
TGCAGCGTTGAGGAACAGCCCTATGGCTACACCTTC,CSVEEQPYGYTF,.,.,TRBV29-1,TRBJ1-2
TGTGCCAGCAGCGTCCAATCAAGCAAAGGGGGGCCGGATACGCAGTATTTT,CASSVQSSKGGPDTQYF,.,.,TRBV7-2,TRBJ2-3
TGTGCCAGCAAACCTACAGGGAGGGACACTGAAGCTTTCTTT,CASKPTGRDTEAFF,.,.,TRBV6-5,TRBJ1-1
TGTGCCAGCAGGGACAGGCGAACCTACAATGAGCAGTTCTTC,CASRDRRTYNEQFF,.,TRBD1,TRBV2,TRBJ2-1
TGTGCCAGCAGTTTAGCGGGACGAGAGACCCAGTACTTC,CASSLAGRETQYF,.,.,TRBV28,TRBJ2-5
TGTGCCTGGAAGAGGACAGCCCAACAAGAGACCCAGTACTTC,CAWKRTAQQETQYF,.,.,TRBV30,TRBJ2-5
TGTGCCTGGAGTGTACCCCCGAGGGTCTATGGCTACACCTTC,CAWSVPPRVYGYTF,.,.,TRBV30,TRBJ1-2
TGTGCCAGCAGCCTAGGCCAGGGAGCCAATCAGCCCCAGCATTTT,CASSLGQGANQPQHF,once,.,TRBV3-1/TRBV3-2,TRBJ1-5
TGTGCCACCAGTGATTCCTGGGAGACCCAGTACTTC,CATSDSWETQYF,.,.,TRBV24-1,TRBJ2-5
TGTGCCAGCAGCGGGGGGACAGGACCCTCCTACGAGCAGTACTTC,CASSGGTGPSYEQYF,.,.,TRBV2,TRBJ2-7
TGTGCCAGTAGTATTCTAGGGGACGAGCAGTACTTC,CASSILGDEQYF,few,.,TRBV19,TRBJ2-7
TGTGCCATCAGTGATTTGGGAGGGCAGGGCCCTGCCTCGCCCTACGAGCAGTACTTC,CAISDLGGQGPASPYEQYF,.,TRBD2,TRBV10-3,TRBJ2-7
TGCGCCAGCAGCCAAGACCCAGGGTACAATCAGCCCCAGCATTTT,CASSQDPGYNQPQHF,.,.,TRBV4-1,TRBJ1-5
TGCAGTGCTAGTTTCCGGTGGAATAGCAATCAGCCCCAGCATTTT,CSASFRWNSNQPQHF,.,.,TRBV20-1,TRBJ1-5
TGTGCCAGCAGCCCCCTCGGGGACAGCTCCTACAATGAGCAGTTCTTC,CASSPLGDSSYNEQFF,.,TRBD1,TRBV11-2,TRBJ2-1
TGTGCCAGCAGCTTAGTTGACCGGGACAGGGGCCCAGAAGGAGCTTTCTTT,CASSLVDRDRGPEGAFF,.,TRBD1,TRBV11-2,TRBJ1-1
TGTGCCAGCCGGACAGTTTCCTACGAGCAGTACTTC,CASRTVSYEQYF,.,.,TRBV6-5,TRBJ2-7
TGTGCCAGCCAAATGCAGGGAAATCAGCCCCAGCATTTT,CASQMQGNQPQHF,.,.,TRBV19,TRBJ1-5
TGTGCCAGCAGCTTAAGTTGGAGGAGCACAGCAGAAAAACTGTTTTTT,CASSLSWRSTAEKLFF,few,.,TRBV7-8,TRBJ1-4
TGTGCCAGCAGTGAGGGGACAGGGGTCGGCTCACCCCTCCACTTT,CASSEGTGVGSPLHF,.,TRBD1,TRBV6-1,TRBJ1-6
TGTGCCAGCAGCTCCCGTCCAAGACAGGGAATCACCGGGGAGCTGTTTTTT,CASSSRPRQGITGELFF,.,TRBD1,TRBV7-3,TRBJ2-2